The rows below give T cell receptor beta chains drawn from one sample of a study of blood T cell repertoires in COVID-19. Using immunoSEQ multiplex PCR, the repertoire was profiled, and TCRdb retains in-frame clones only, with some absent. The table lists a few hundred thousand clones, 85% to 90% of them singletons, with approximately 9.3% in the top ten. Sequenced: PBMCs or T cells enriched from blood (not recorded which). The receptors here all came from a woman aged 45-65 years who had recovered from COVID-19. Each CDR3 is given with its conserved first and last residue. Fields, in order: CDR3 DNA, CDR3 protein, V gene, J gene, clone size, D gene. D genes are given only for firm matches. Expanded clones are given a class, and other clones once, few, many or no size at all.

TGTGCCAGCAGAAAGACTAGCGTTGGATACGAGCAGTACTTC,CASRKTSVGYEQYF,TRBV2,TRBJ2-7,-,TRBD2
TGTGCCAGCAGCGTAGTTGGGACAGGATCCTACAATGAGCAGTTCTTC,CASSVVGTGSYNEQFF,TRBV9,TRBJ2-1,-,TRBD1
TGTGCCAGCCTAGCCGGGGAGACCCAGTACTTC,CASLAGETQYF,TRBV7-9,TRBJ2-5,-,-
TGTGCCAGCAGCTTCGAACAGAAAGCTTTCTTT,CASSFEQKAFF,TRBV5-6,TRBJ1-1,-,-
TGTGCCAGCAGTTTGGACAGTACAAACTCTGGAAACACCATATATTTT,CASSLDSTNSGNTIYF,TRBV2,TRBJ1-3,-,-
TGTGCCAGTAGTGGTCAGTACGCCGGGGAGCTGTTTTTT,CASSGQYAGELFF,TRBV19,TRBJ2-2,few,-
TGCGCCAGCAGCTTGGCTAACACTGAAGCTTTCTTT,CASSLANTEAFF,TRBV5-1,TRBJ1-1,-,-
TGCGCCAGCAGCTTGCAGGGTTACGAGCAGTACTTC,CASSLQGYEQYF,TRBV5-1,TRBJ2-7,-,-
TGTGCCAGCAGCCGCGGGCTGAACACTGAAGCTTTCTTT,CASSRGLNTEAFF,TRBV7-2,TRBJ1-1,-,-
TGTGCCTGGAAGGCGGACAGCTCCATGAACACTGAAGCTTTCTTT,CAWKADSSMNTEAFF,TRBV30,TRBJ1-1,-,-
TGTGCCTGGAGTGTTCAGACAGGTCTCTATGGCTACACCTTC,CAWSVQTGLYGYTF,TRBV30,TRBJ1-2,-,-
TGTGCCAGCAGCCAAGAAGGCGTAGGACAGGGGGGGGAAAAACTGTTTTTT,CASSQEGVGQGGEKLFF,TRBV4-2,TRBJ1-4,-,TRBD1
TGTGCCATCAGTGAGCGCGAGGGGACTGGGGAGACCCAGTACTTC,CAISEREGTGETQYF,TRBV10-3,TRBJ2-5,-,-
TGTGCCAGCTCCCGGACAGGGGAGGTATGGACTGAAGCTTTCTTT,CASSRTGEVWTEAFF,TRBV18,TRBJ1-1,-,TRBD1
TGTGCCAGCAGCTTAGTACTAGCGGGGGGAACGAACAATGAGCAGTTCTTC,CASSLVLAGGTNNEQFF,TRBV11-2,TRBJ2-1,-,TRBD2
TGTGCCTGGAGGGGGGACAGGAGCTCTGGGGCCAACGTCCTGACTTTC,CAWRGDRSSGANVLTF,TRBV30,TRBJ2-6,-,TRBD1
TGTGCCAGCAGTTACAGGGAGCTTTACTCTGGAAACACCATATATTTT,CASSYRELYSGNTIYF,TRBV6-5,TRBJ1-3,-,-
TGTGCCAGCAGCCCCCCAGTGGAGGTTGAAAAACTGTTTTTT,CASSPPVEVEKLFF,TRBV3-1/TRBV3-2,TRBJ1-4,-,-
TGTGCCAGTAGCGGGACTTTCGGTCAGCCCCAGCATTTT,CASSGTFGQPQHF,TRBV19,TRBJ1-5,-,-
TGTGCCAGCAGCTTTCAGCTTTGGTTACAGAGACACTTCTACGAGCAGTACTTC,CASSFQLWLQRHFYEQYF,TRBV12-1,TRBJ2-7,-,-
TGTGCCAGCAGCTTGGCCGGACTAGCGGGGAAAATGAACACCGGGGAGCTGTTTTTT,CASSLAGLAGKMNTGELFF,TRBV5-5,TRBJ2-2,-,TRBD2
TGCGCCAGCAGCTTGGCAGGAACAACAGGGTCGACCTATAATTCACCCCTCCACTTT,CASSLAGTTGSTYNSPLHF,TRBV5-1,TRBJ1-6,-,-
TGCGCCAGCAGGATCGGAATAGGGGGCAACACCGGGGAGCTGTTTTTT,CASRIGIGGNTGELFF,TRBV5-1,TRBJ2-2,few,TRBD1
TGTGCCAGCAGCTTACTAGACAGGGCCAGCTCTGAAGCTTTCTTT,CASSLLDRASSEAFF,TRBV5-4,TRBJ1-1,-,TRBD1
TGTGCCAGTAGTCTACAGGGGCCGCTTGGCTACACCTTC,CASSLQGPLGYTF,TRBV19,TRBJ1-2,-,TRBD1
TGTGCCAGCTGCCCGGGGGATCAGCCCCAGCATTTT,CASCPGDQPQHF,TRBV2,TRBJ1-5,-,-
TGTGCCAGCAGTTACTCTTTAGGGGGCACTGGCTACACCTTC,CASSYSLGGTGYTF,TRBV6-5,TRBJ1-2,-,TRBD1
TGTGCCAGCAGCGTAGCGTCAGGGCCCTATGGCTACACCTTC,CASSVASGPYGYTF,TRBV9,TRBJ1-2,-,-
TGCGCCAGCAGCCAAGGAGCGGGGGGCACCTACAATGAGCAGTTCTTC,CASSQGAGGTYNEQFF,TRBV4-1,TRBJ2-1,-,TRBD2
TGTGCCATCAGTGAGTCGGGTCCAGGGTTGTCTTCGAGGGAGCAGTACTTC,CAISESGPGLSSREQYF,TRBV10-3,TRBJ2-7,-,-
TGTGCCAGCAGCTCAGCTTGGACAGGGGAGAACACTGAAGCTTTCTTT,CASSSAWTGENTEAFF,TRBV5-8,TRBJ1-1,-,TRBD1
TGTGCCAGTAGCCCCATGGAGCGAAGCTATGGCTACACCTTC,CASSPMERSYGYTF,TRBV19,TRBJ1-2,-,-
TGTGCCAGCAGCGACATTGATGGCTACACCTTC,CASSDIDGYTF,TRBV9,TRBJ1-2,-,-
TGTGCCAGCAGCCAAGAACGGGGATTTGTTGCTTTCTTT,CASSQERGFVAFF,TRBV3-1/TRBV3-2,TRBJ1-1,-,-
TGTGCCTGGAGAGGTCCAGGGAGGGGTGAAGCTTTCTTT,CAWRGPGRGEAFF,TRBV30,TRBJ1-1,-,-